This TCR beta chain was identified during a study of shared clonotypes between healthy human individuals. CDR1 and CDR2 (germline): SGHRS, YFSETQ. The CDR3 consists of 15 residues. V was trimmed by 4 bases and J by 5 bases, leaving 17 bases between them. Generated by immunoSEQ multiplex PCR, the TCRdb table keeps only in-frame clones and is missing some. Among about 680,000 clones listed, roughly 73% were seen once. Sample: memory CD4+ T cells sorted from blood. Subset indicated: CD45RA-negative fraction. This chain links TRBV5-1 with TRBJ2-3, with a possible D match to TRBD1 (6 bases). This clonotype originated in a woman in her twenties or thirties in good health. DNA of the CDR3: TGCGCCAGCAGCCCCGGGACACCCGCCAGAGATACGCAGTATTTT. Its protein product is CASSPGTPARDTQYF.